This T cell receptor beta chain emerged from a study of regulatory T cells in long-lasting Graves disease. Study-wide background: The antithyroid drugs taken by newly diagnosed Graves' patients had been used for under 3 months.

Many counts were recorded for this clonotype. J lost 2 bases, V lost 5 bases, and 8 bases had no gene match. CDR1 and CDR2 (germline): PRHDT, FYEKMQ (reference sequence). The CDR3 spans 15 residues. Time point noted: newly diagnosed GD, antithyroid drugs for less than 3 months. RNA from PBMCs was the source of the TCR library. Sequencing libraries for TCR beta were prepared with iRepertoire HTBI primers and Arm-PCR of CDR3 regions. TCRdb fed the multiplex PCR reads into MiXCR, producing one record per CDR3 protein. The sample includes 530,000 or so distinct CDR3 sequences, roughly 14% seen only once; the top ten take about 9.1%. These data were also filed under a second study, of T cells in Graves' hyperthyroidism and ophthalmopathy.

The sequence was collected from a young man with Graves disease. The chain couples TRBV13 to TRBJ2-7, with TRBD2 matching 8 bases. The sample consisted of peripheral blood mononuclear cells (PBMCs), taken at new diagnosis, from a patient treated with antithyroid drugs. CDR3 nucleotide sequence: TGTGCCAGCAGCCGGCGCGGGGGGAGACCCTACGAGCAGTACTTC. It encodes CASSRRGGRPYEQYF.